These 23 T cell receptor beta chains came from one sample sequenced in a study of shared clonotypes between healthy human individuals. The protocol was immunoSEQ multiplex PCR, while the TCRdb copy is restricted to in-frame clones and leaves out a portion. The sample has hundreds of thousands of clones, 60% to 75% seen once. The specimen sequenced was memory CD4+ T cells sorted from blood. Documented subset: CD45RA-negative fraction. These receptor sequences come from a woman in her 30s in good health.

The chain carries TRBV2 and TRBJ2-5, with 7 nucleotides matching TRBD2. The germline CDR1 and CDR2 sequences are SNHLY and FYNNEI. J gave up 4 bases and V 8 bases, and 13 bases lay outside the gene matches. This CDR3 spans 15 amino acids. CDR3 in DNA: TGTGCCAGCGCCGAACCCGGAGCGGGACTAGAGACCCAGTACTTC. Translation gives CASAEPGAGLETQYF.

This clone appeared a single time. The chain joins TRBV7-9 to TRBJ2-5; unclear D gene. This CDR3 region has 13 residues. The germline gives CDR1 SEHNR, CDR2 FQNEAQ (reference sequence). V dropped 1 base and J dropped 7 bases, with 10 bases sitting between them. This CDR3 is CASSLGTLRTQYF. The CDR3 nucleotides are TGTGCCAGCAGCTTAGGAACACTCAGGACCCAGTACTTC.

V usage is TRBV29-1 and J usage is TRBJ2-7; 8 bases line up with TRBD1. This CDR3 spans 14 amino acids. Germline CDR1 is SQVTM and CDR2 is ANQGSEA. The V gene end was trimmed by 6 bases and the J gene end by 4 bases; junction bases not matched to a gene: 11. The CDR3 DNA reads as TGCAGCGTAGTCGTCGGGACAGGATTATACGAGCAGTACTTC. Translation: CSVVVGTGLYEQYF.

The chain combines TRBV29-1 with TRBJ2-2, with D maybe TRBD1 (5 bases). CDR3 length: 15 amino acids. The germline V gene has CDR1 SQVTM and CDR2 ANQGSEA. With 6 bases removed from V and 3 bases from J, the gap between germline ends came to 17 bases. CDR3 nucleotide sequence: TGCAGCGTCCGTTCTACCAAGGGGTACACCGGGGAGCTGTTTTTT. Residues: CSVRSTKGYTGELFF.

The chain uses TRBV5-5 and TRBJ2-5; 7 positions match TRBD1. Germline trimming cut 0 bases from V and 4 bases from J; bases unmatched to any gene: 3. This CDR3 is 14 amino acids long. Germline loops: CDR1 SGHKS, CDR2 YYEKEE (reference sequence). The CDR3 nucleotides are TGTGCCAGCAGCTTGGGACAGGGTGGAGAGACCCAGTACTTC. Translation gives CASSLGQGGETQYF.

CDR3 DNA: TGTGCCAGCAGTTCGATGGCTTATGGCTACACCTTC. It translates to CASSSMAYGYTF. The V gene is TRBV28, the J gene TRBJ1-2, with D hard to call. V lost 4 bases, J lost 5 bases, and 8 bases lay in between. The CDR3 is made up of 12 amino acids. CDR1 is MDHEN and CDR2 is SYDVKM in the germline V gene.

The chain carries TRBV11-2 and TRBJ2-7; the match to TRBD2 covers 11 bases. Germline trimming cut 6 bases from V and 2 bases from J; bases unmatched to any gene: 9. The CDR3 has 16 residues. Germline V CDR1 and CDR2: SGHAT, FQNNGV. This CDR3 is CASSQGLAGLAYEQYF. The CDR3 DNA reads as TGTGCCAGCAGTCAAGGACTAGCGGGTTTAGCCTACGAGCAGTACTTC.

This chain links TRBV28 with TRBJ1-4; 8 positions match TRBD1. With 8 bases clipped from V and 4 bases from J, the junction kept 6 bases outside the gene matches. CDR3 size: 14 residues. Germline values: CDR1 MDHEN, CDR2 SYDVKM. The CDR3 region has the DNA TGTGCCAGCCTAGGAACAGGGGGTAATGAAAAACTGTTTTTT. Protein product: CASLGTGGNEKLFF.

The chain uses TRBV29-1 and TRBJ1-2; TRBD1 is a possible D gene (6 bases). The CDR3 contains 12 residues. The germline V gene has CDR1 SQVTM and CDR2 ANQGSEA. The V end lost 6 bases, the J end lost 8 bases, and 16 bases lay between the germline ends. CDR3 nucleotides: TGCAGCGTCGAAAGCAAGGGGGGAGGCTACACCTTC. This encodes CSVESKGGGYTF.

This chain links TRBV10-3 with TRBJ2-1, with unresolved D. Trimming stripped 8 bases from V and 5 bases from J, with 13 bases between. Germline V gives CDR1 ENHRY, CDR2 SYGVKD. The CDR3 totals 13 residues. The CDR3 protein is CAIRLENNNEQFF. The CDR3 nucleotides read TGTGCCATCCGGCTAGAAAACAACAATGAGCAGTTCTTC.

V gene TRBV7-2 combines with J gene TRBJ1-5; D ambiguous. V shed 5 bases and J shed 7 bases, with 9 bases lying between them. The CDR3 has 12 amino acids. Germline assignment: CDR1 SGHTA and CDR2 FQGNSA. This CDR3 reads CASSRDLQPQHF. CDR3 nucleotide sequence: TGTGCCAGCAGCCGTGACCTACAGCCCCAGCATTTT.

This clone has only a few counts. This chain links TRBV11-3 with TRBJ1-1; D is unresolved. Trimming left V 1 base short and J 5 bases short, with 8 bases between. The length of the CDR3 is 13 residues. Per the germline V gene, CDR1 is SGHNT and CDR2 is YENEEA. The CDR3 DNA is TGTGCCAGCAGCTTAGCGAGCAGAACTGAAGCTTTCTTT. Translated: CASSLASRTEAFF.

This clone was seen just once. V is TRBV28 and J is TRBJ1-2; possibly TRBD1 for D (6 bases). CDR1 is MDHEN and CDR2 is SYDVKM in the germline V gene. CDR3 length: 14 amino acids. V dropped 2 bases and J dropped 4 bases, with 11 bases sitting between them. The CDR3 DNA reads as TGTGCCAGCAGTTTACGGGGGCTCCTCTATGGCTACACCTTC. It is translated as CASSLRGLLYGYTF.

The CDR3 loop reads CALRTGVETQYF. For the CDR3, the DNA is TGTGCCCTAAGAACGGGAGTAGAGACCCAGTACTTC. This sequence joins TRBV6-1 and TRBJ2-5; a weak D match, TRBD2 (6 bases). This CDR3 has 12 residues. The V end lost 11 bases, the J end lost 4 bases, and 14 bases lay between the germline ends. Germline values: CDR1 MNHNS, CDR2 SASEGT.

The gene calls are TRBV6-5 and TRBJ1-1; D is uncertain. This CDR3 comprises 16 residues. Germline CDR1 is MNHEY and CDR2 is SVGAGI. The germline V and J ends were trimmed by 0 bases and 0 bases, with 11 bases remaining between them. DNA for the CDR3: TGTGCCAGCAGTTACTCGTCGTTCGGGATGAACACTGAAGCTTTCTTT. Its protein is CASSYSSFGMNTEAFF.

This rearrangement joins TRBV6-1 to TRBJ1-1; D unclear. V was clipped by 4 bases and J by 3 bases, with 9 bases between them. Germline-derived CDR1 and CDR2 are MNHNS and SASEGT. The CDR3 loop spans 13 amino acids. DNA for the CDR3: TGTGCCAGCAGTGCGTCGGTTGACACTGAAGCTTTCTTT. Its protein is CASSASVDTEAFF.

J is TRBJ2-5 and V is TRBV5-1; D call uncertain. The CDR3 sequence is 13 residues long. Trimming shortened V by 6 bases and J by 0 bases, and 9 bases separated the two germline ends. From germline, CDR1 is SGHRS and CDR2 YFSETQ. The CDR3 coding sequence is TGCGCCAGCAACCCAGGAGACCAAGAGACCCAGTACTTC. Its translation is CASNPGDQETQYF.

The chain recombines TRBV2 with TRBJ2-1; TRBD1 aligns across 9 bases. CDR1 and CDR2 from the germline V gene are SNHLY and FYNNEI. The CDR3 has 16 amino acids. The trim removed 5 bases at V and 6 bases at J, leaving 11 bases unmatched. The CDR3 nucleotides read TGTGCCAGCAGTCGGACAGGGGAGCCTAGCGGCAATGAGCAGTTCTTC. This translates into CASSRTGEPSGNEQFF.

This chain connects TRBV4-1 to TRBJ2-3, with D uncertain. This CDR3 spans 16 amino acids. The ends were cut back, 0 bases at V and 3 bases at J, with 13 bases in the middle. From germline, CDR1 is MGHRA and CDR2 YSYEKL. The CDR3 sequence is CASSQDLTGLTDTQYF. In DNA form, the CDR3 reads TGCGCCAGCAGCCAAGATTTGACGGGTTTGACAGATACGCAGTATTTT.

V and J are TRBV7-9 and TRBJ1-5; D uncertain. V was clipped by 5 bases and J by 0 bases, with 11 bases between them. The CDR3 sequence is 15 residues long. Germline CDR1 SEHNR, CDR2 FQNEAQ (reference sequence). In DNA, the CDR3 is TGTGCCAGCAGCGCAGGATCCTATAGCAATCAGCCCCAGCATTTT. Translation: CASSAGSYSNQPQHF. The variable domain in full, with the rest retrieved from reference TRBV7-9 and TRBJ1-5, is DTGVSQNPRHKITKRGQNVTFRCDPISEHNRLYWYRQTLGQGPEFLTYFQNEAQLEKSRLLSDRFSAERPKGSFSTLEIQRTEQGDSAMYLCASSAGSYSNQPQHFGDGTRLSIL.

The table lists this clone with many counts. The chain combines TRBV25-1 with TRBJ2-2; D is perhaps TRBD1 or TRBD2 (5 bases each). The CDR3 runs 16 residues. Between the trimmed V and J ends, which lost 3 bases and 5 bases, there was a span of 16 bases. In germline, CDR1 is MGHDK, CDR2 SYGVNS. The CDR3 bases are TGTGCCAGCAGTGATTGGGGACCCAGTCCAACCGGGGAGCTGTTTTTT. Protein: CASSDWGPSPTGELFF. Looking up the rest from reference TRBV25-1 and TRBJ2-2 gives the full variable domain: EADIYQTPRYLVIGTGKKITLECSQTMGHDKMYWYQQDPGMELHLIHYSYGVNSTEKGDLSSESTVSRIRTEHFPLTLESARPSHTSQYLCASSDWGPSPTGELFFGEGSRLTVL.

The chain is built from TRBV6-1 and TRBJ2-3, with D possibly being TRBD2 (6 bases). Between the trimmed V and J ends, which lost 1 base and 1 base, there was a span of 9 bases. Germline CDR1 MNHNS, CDR2 SASEGT. The CDR3 is 15 amino acids. CDR3 nucleotides: TGTGCCAGCAGTGAAGGGTCGGGGGGCACAGATACGCAGTATTTT. Its translation is CASSEGSGGTDTQYF.

The chain uses TRBV4-1 and TRBJ2-2; TRBD2 is a possible D gene (6 bases). With 4 bases removed from V and 5 bases from J, the gap between germline ends came to 20 bases. CDR3 length: 17 residues. Germline V CDR1 and CDR2: MGHRA, YSYEKL. This CDR3 is CASSPSPSAWWTGELFF. The CDR3 nucleotides are TGCGCCAGCAGCCCCTCTCCTAGCGCATGGTGGACCGGGGAGCTGTTTTTT.